Below, one T cell receptor beta chain is given with its context. Its specificity is not known. The data originate from a study of beta chain features in type 1 diabetes. Findings of the study overall: The study found moderately but significantly shorter TCRB CDR3s in all four CD4+ subsets of Type 1 diabetes patients.

CDR1 is GTSNPN and CDR2 is SVGIG in the germline V gene (reference sequence). With 6 bases removed from V and 4 bases from J, the gap between germline ends came to 10 bases. This CDR3 contains 12 residues. Every bit of the isolated RNA underwent reverse transcription, so sequencing read expressed TCRB transcripts. Sequenced by immunoSEQ multiplex PCR; TCRdb stores in-frame clones only, minus some. In the table there are 45,000 to 65,000 clones, roughly 50% of which are singletons. Input material: Tregs from blood. The chain carries TRBV30 and TRBJ1-3; no clear D. This receptor was obtained from a woman aged 40 to 49 with type 1 diabetes. CDR3 loop: CACRLGGNTIYF. The CDR3 DNA sequence: TGTGCCTGCCGCCTAGGAGGAAACACCATATATTTT.